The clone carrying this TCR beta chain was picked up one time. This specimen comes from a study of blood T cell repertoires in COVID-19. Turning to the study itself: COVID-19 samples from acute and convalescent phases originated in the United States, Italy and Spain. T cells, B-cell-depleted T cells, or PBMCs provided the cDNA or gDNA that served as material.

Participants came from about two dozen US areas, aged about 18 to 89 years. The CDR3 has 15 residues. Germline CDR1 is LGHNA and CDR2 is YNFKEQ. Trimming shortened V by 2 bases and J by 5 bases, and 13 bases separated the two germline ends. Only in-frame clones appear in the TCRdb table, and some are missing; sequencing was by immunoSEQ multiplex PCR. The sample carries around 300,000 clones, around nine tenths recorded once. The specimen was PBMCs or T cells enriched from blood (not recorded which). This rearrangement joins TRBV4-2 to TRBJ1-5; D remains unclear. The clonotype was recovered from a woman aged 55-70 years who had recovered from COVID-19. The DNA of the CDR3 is TGTGCCAGCAGCCAATCAGTCCTGGGCGATCAGCCCCAGCATTTT. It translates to CASSQSVLGDQPQHF.